A single sample gave rise to the 13 T cell receptor beta chains below, sequenced in a study of OX40 agonist ivuxolimab in advanced cancers. Repertoires were generated with immunoSEQ multiplex PCR, while TCRdb's copy carries only in-frame clones and drops some. Seen here are some 40,000 clones, around 73% observed once, and the top ten hold roughly a fifth. The source was CD4+ or CD8+ T cells sorted from blood, collected in a trial of the OX40 agonist ivuxolimab. All receptors derive from an adult with an advanced solid tumor such as melanoma, head and neck, liver or kidney cancer.

V is TRBV2 and J is TRBJ1-1; D is unclear. V shed 4 bases and J shed 6 bases, with 12 bases lying between them. The CDR3 is made up of 13 amino acids. The germline CDR1 and CDR2 sequences are SNHLY and FYNNEI. The chain's CDR3 is CASSVTRVPEAFF. DNA for the CDR3: TGTGCCAGCAGTGTCACGAGGGTCCCTGAAGCTTTCTTT.

This chain uses TRBV30 with TRBJ2-2; weak D call: TRBD2 (6 bases). Germline V gene data show CDR1 as GTSNPN and CDR2 as SVGIG (reference sequence). V was cut by 0 bases and J by 5 bases, with 13 bases left in between. The CDR3 contains 15 residues. The CDR3 loop is CAWSVLAGRTGELFF. DNA of the CDR3: TGTGCCTGGAGTGTTTTGGCGGGGAGAACCGGGGAGCTGTTTTTT.

This clone was seen a few times. This rearrangement joins TRBV6-1 to TRBJ2-3; 8 bases match TRBD2. The germline V gene encodes CDR1 MNHNS and CDR2 SASEGT. V was pared by 3 bases and J by 6 bases, with 8 bases of the junction left unmatched. The CDR3 length is 15 residues. For the CDR3, the DNA is TGTGCCAGCAGTGACCCTGCGGGGGGAATGGATACGCAGTATTTT. Its translation is CASSDPAGGMDTQYF.

This clone appeared a single time. This rearrangement joins TRBV5-1 to TRBJ2-7; D perhaps matches TRBD1 (5 bases). The V gene's germline CDR1 is SGHRS and CDR2 YFSETQ. CDR3 size: 14 residues. V was pared by 4 bases and J by 4 bases, with 15 bases between. CDR3 DNA: TGCGCCAGCAGCCCAGGGTGGGGTAGTTACGAGCAGTACTTC. This translates into CASSPGWGSYEQYF. Supplemented by reference TRBV5-1 and TRBJ2-7, the full variable domain reads KAGVTQTPRYLIKTRGQQVTLSCSPISGHRSVSWYQQTPGQGLQFLFEYFSETQRNKGNFPGRFSGRQFSNSRSEMNVSTLELGDSALYLCASSPGWGSYEQYFGPGTRLTVT.

Sample share makes this clone medium-sized. The chain links TRBV27 to TRBJ2-7; D ambiguous. CDR3 length: 15 amino acids. Germline-derived CDR1 and CDR2 are MNHEY and SMNVEV (reference sequence). Trimming removed 0 bases at V and 3 bases at J, with 12 bases between. The CDR3 DNA sequence: TGTGCCAGCAGTTTATCTGTTGGCACCGGCTACGAGCAGTACTTC. It translates to CASSLSVGTGYEQYF.

The rearrangement links TRBV30 to TRBJ2-4, with TRBD2 matching over 11 bases. The CDR3 spans 17 residues. Looked up from germline, CDR1 is GTSNPN and CDR2 is SVGIG (reference sequence). J was trimmed by 0 bases and V by 2 bases; bases with no gene match: 6. CDR3 amino acids: CAWSMLAGGLAKNIQYF. CDR3 DNA: TGTGCCTGGAGTATGTTAGCGGGAGGGCTAGCCAAAAACATTCAGTACTTC.

The rearrangement uses TRBV6-1 and TRBJ2-7, with D possibly being TRBD1 or TRBD2 (6 bases each). The V end was cut by 3 bases, the J end by 2 bases, with 14 bases between. This CDR3 region has 15 residues. CDR1 MNHNS and CDR2 SASEGT come from the germline V gene. The CDR3 nucleotides are TGTGCCAGCAGTGAGAAGGAGGAGGGGGCCTACGAGCAGTACTTC. This codes for CASSEKEEGAYEQYF.

The chain has TRBV9 and TRBJ2-5; 11 nucleotides match TRBD2. This CDR3 is built from 17 residues. Germline V lookup: CDR1 SGDLS, CDR2 YYNGEE. J gave up 4 bases and V 0 bases, and 8 bases lay outside the gene matches. The CDR3 DNA follows: TGTGCCAGCAGCGTAGAGCGGACTAGCGGGTTGGGAGAGACCCAGTACTTC. Its translation: CASSVERTSGLGETQYF.

V gene TRBV25-1 combines with J gene TRBJ2-4; possible D gene TRBD1, 5 bases. Germline CDR1 MGHDK, CDR2 SYGVNS. Between the trimmed V and J ends, which lost 7 bases and 3 bases, there was a span of 10 bases. The CDR3 is 13 residues long. The DNA of the CDR3 is TGTGCCAGCACGGACAAGGACAAAAACATTCAGTACTTC. Translation: CASTDKDKNIQYF.

The chain combines TRBV10-3 with TRBJ1-5; the D gene is possibly TRBD1 (6 bases). The CDR3 is 14 amino acids. Germline V lookup: CDR1 ENHRY, CDR2 SYGVKD. Trimming left V 2 bases short and J 4 bases short, with 9 bases between. CDR3 nucleotide sequence: TGTGCCATCAGTGAGGGAGGGGGAAATCAGCCCCAGCATTTT. It translates to CAISEGGGNQPQHF.

The rearrangement links TRBV30 to TRBJ1-2; D remains ambiguous. This CDR3 contains 15 residues. The germline gives CDR1 GTSNPN, CDR2 SVGIG (reference sequence). Trimming stripped 2 bases from V and 2 bases from J, with 15 bases between. The CDR3 DNA follows: TGTGCCTGGAGTAGGGAGACACTCCCAAACTATGGCTACACCTTC. Translation: CAWSRETLPNYGYTF.

The CDR3 region has the DNA TGTGCCAGCAGTTACCTCCACAATGAGCAGTTCTTC. Its translation is CASSYLHNEQFF. The chain links TRBV11-2 to TRBJ2-1; D not certain. Between the trimmed V and J ends, which lost 6 bases and 5 bases, there was a span of 8 bases. The CDR3 runs to 12 residues. CDR1 is SGHAT and CDR2 is FQNNGV in the germline V gene.

The chain couples TRBV19 to TRBJ2-5; a possible D gene is TRBD2 (6 bases). CDR3 size: 14 residues. The V gene's germline CDR1 is LNHDA and CDR2 SQIVND (reference sequence). Trimming shortened V by 6 bases and J by 5 bases, and 16 bases separated the two germline ends. For the CDR3, the DNA is TGTGCCAGTAGGCCCGGAGGGGAAGGGGAGACCCAGTACTTC. Its protein product is CASRPGGEGETQYF.